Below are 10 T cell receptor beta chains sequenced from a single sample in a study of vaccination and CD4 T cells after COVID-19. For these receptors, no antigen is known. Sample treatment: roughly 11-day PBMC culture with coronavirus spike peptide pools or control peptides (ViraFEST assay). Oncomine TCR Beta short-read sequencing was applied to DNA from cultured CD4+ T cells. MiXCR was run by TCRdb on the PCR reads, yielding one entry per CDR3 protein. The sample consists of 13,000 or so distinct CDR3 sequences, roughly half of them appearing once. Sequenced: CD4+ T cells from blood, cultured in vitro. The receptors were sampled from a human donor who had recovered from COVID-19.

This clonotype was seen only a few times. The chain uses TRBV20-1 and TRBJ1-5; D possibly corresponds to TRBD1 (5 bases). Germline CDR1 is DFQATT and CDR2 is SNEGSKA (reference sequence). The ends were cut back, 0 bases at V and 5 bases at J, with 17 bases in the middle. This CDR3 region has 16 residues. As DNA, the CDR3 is TGCAGTGCTAGAGATCCACGGCACTCCAGGGATCAGCCCCAGCATTTT. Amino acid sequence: CSARDPRHSRDQPQHF.

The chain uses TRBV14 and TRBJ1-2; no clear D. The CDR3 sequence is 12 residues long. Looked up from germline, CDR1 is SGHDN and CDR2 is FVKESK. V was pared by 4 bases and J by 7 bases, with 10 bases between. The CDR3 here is CASSPPHSGYTF. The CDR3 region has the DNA TGTGCCAGCAGCCCCCCTCACTCTGGCTACACCTTC.

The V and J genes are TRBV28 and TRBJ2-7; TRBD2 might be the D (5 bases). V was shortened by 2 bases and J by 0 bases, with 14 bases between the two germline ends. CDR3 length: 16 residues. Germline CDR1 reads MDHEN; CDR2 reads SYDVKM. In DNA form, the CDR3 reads TGTGCCAGCAGTTTAGCTCTGCGGGCCTACTCCTACGAGCAGTACTTC. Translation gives CASSLALRAYSYEQYF.

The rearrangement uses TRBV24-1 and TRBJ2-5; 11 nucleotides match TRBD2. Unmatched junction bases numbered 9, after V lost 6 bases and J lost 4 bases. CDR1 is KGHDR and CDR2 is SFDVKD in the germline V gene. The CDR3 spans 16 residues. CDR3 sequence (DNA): TGTGCCACCAGTCTGGGTAGCGGGAGGGCTGGAGAGACCCAGTACTTC. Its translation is CATSLGSGRAGETQYF.

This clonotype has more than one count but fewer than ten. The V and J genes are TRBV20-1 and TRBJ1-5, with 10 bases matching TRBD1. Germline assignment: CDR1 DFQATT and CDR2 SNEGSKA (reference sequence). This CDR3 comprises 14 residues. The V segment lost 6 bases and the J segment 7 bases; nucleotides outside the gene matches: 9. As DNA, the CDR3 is TGCAGTGCCCCCACCGGGACAGGGGTACAGCCCCAGCATTTT. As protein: CSAPTGTGVQPQHF.

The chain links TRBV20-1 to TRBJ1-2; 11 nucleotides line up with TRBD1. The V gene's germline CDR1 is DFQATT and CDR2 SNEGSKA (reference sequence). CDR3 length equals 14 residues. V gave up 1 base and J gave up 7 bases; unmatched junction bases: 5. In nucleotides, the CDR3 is TGCAGTGCTAGAGTAGGACAGGGGGCATCTGGCTACACCTTC. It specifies CSARVGQGASGYTF.

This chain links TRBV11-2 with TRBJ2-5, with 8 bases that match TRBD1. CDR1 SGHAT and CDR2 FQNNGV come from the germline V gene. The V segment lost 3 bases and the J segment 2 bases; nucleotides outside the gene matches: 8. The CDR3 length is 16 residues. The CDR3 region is CASSFLPGQGQETQYF. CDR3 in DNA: TGTGCCAGCAGCTTTCTCCCCGGACAGGGACAAGAGACCCAGTACTTC.

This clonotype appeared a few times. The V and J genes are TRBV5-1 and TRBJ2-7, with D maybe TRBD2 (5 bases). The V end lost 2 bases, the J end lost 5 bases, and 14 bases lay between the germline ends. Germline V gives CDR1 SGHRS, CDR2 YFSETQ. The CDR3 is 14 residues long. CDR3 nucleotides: TGCGCCAGCAGCTTAGGCGGGCTCCTCCACGAGCAGTACTTC. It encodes CASSLGGLLHEQYF. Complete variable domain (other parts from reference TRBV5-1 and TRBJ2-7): KAGVTQTPRYLIKTRGQQVTLSCSPISGHRSVSWYQQTPGQGLQFLFEYFSETQRNKGNFPGRFSGRQFSNSRSEMNVSTLELGDSALYLCASSLGGLLHEQYFGPGTRLTVT.

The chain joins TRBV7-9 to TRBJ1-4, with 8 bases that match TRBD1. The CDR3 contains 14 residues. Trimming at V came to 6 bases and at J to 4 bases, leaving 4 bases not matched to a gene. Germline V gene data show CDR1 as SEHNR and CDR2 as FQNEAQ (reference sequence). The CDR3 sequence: CASRRQGINEKLFF. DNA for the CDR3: TGTGCCAGCAGGAGACAGGGGATTAATGAAAAACTGTTTTTT.

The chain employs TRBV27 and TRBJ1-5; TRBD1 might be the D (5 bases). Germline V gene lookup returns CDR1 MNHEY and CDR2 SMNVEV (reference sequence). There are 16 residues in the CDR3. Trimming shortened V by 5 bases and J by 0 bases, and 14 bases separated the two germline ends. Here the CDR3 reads CASSPRDGYSNQPQHF. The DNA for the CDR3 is TGTGCCAGCAGTCCCCGGGACGGATATAGCAATCAGCCCCAGCATTTT.